The next 2 T cell receptor beta chains were all read from a single sample in a study of control samples from healthy donors and cancer patients. Sequencing used immunoSEQ multiplex PCR; TCRdb keeps in-frame clones, though not all of them. The data contain 170,000 or so clones, approximately 90% of them seen just once; the ten biggest clones take up about 1.4%. The sequenced material came from blood. The receptors here all came from a man aged 25 to 40 in good health.

The chain couples TRBV27 to TRBJ2-5; D gene ambiguous. V was clipped by 3 bases and J by 1 base, with 6 bases between them. CDR3 length: 13 residues. Germline V gene sequence: CDR1 MNHEY, CDR2 SMNVEV (reference sequence). CDR3 coding DNA: TGTGCCAGCAGTTTGCGCATCCAAGAGACCCAGTACTTC. Translating it yields CASSLRIQETQYF.

The rearrangement uses TRBV5-1 and TRBJ1-3; D unclear. The germline gives CDR1 SGHRS, CDR2 YFSETQ. The CDR3 runs to 14 residues. The V and J ends lost 4 bases and 0 bases respectively, with 8 bases between them. DNA of the CDR3: TGCGCCAGCAGCGGCGCAGGCTCTGGAAACACCATATATTTT. It codes for CASSGAGSGNTIYF.